This entry lists 14 T cell receptor beta chains sequenced from one sample in a study of cytomegalovirus exposure and HLA in healthy donors (TCRdb year 2017). Receptor libraries were prepared by the immunoSEQ multiplex PCR assay. Entries here come from immuneACCESS through TCRdb and include only in-frame sequences with V and J called. Some clones fail to appear in such tables; in the studies checked, an unresolved V gene covers under half of the shortfall, and the cause of the remainder is unknown. In this sample the table shows around 300,000 clones, 80% to 90% of which occur a single time. Jointly, the top ten make up roughly 1% of the sample. Input material: PBMCs. The source is a woman between 18 and 29 years old in good health and CMV-seronegative.

This clone was counted once. J is TRBJ2-7 and V is TRBV6-5; 7 bases map to TRBD1. This CDR3 has 14 amino acids. Germline CDR1 is MNHEY and CDR2 is SVGAGI. Trimming removed 6 bases from V and 2 bases from J; junction bases left unmatched: 7. The CDR3 DNA reads TGTGCCAGCAGCCTCGACAGGGAACCCTACGAGCAGTACTTC. It yields the protein CASSLDREPYEQYF.

About this clone itself: Other DNA sequences in the same sample also yield this CDR3. This chain connects TRBV9 to TRBJ2-5; TRBD1 aligns across 11 bases. The CDR3 totals 16 residues. Looked up from germline, CDR1 is SGDLS and CDR2 is YYNGEE. The ends lost 0 bases at V and 5 bases at J; junction bases unmatched: 6. The CDR3 sequence: CASSVAQDRGLETQYF. For the CDR3, the DNA is TGTGCCAGCAGCGTAGCTCAGGACAGGGGGCTTGAGACCCAGTACTTC.

The gene calls are TRBV10-3 and TRBJ1-2; the D is unclear. The V gene's germline CDR1 is ENHRY and CDR2 SYGVKD. Trimming removed 0 bases at V and 0 bases at J, with 5 bases between. CDR3 length: 14 amino acids. The CDR3 bases are TGTGCCATCAGTGAGTCTGGGCCTAACTATGGCTACACCTTC. It encodes CAISESGPNYGYTF.

The chain couples TRBV10-2 to TRBJ2-7; 7 bases map to TRBD2. Germline V gives CDR1 WSHSY, CDR2 SAAADI. The length of the CDR3 is 15 residues. V lost 6 bases, J lost 0 bases, and 8 bases stayed unmatched. The CDR3 region is CASRPGGYSSYEQYF. CDR3 sequence (DNA): TGCGCCAGCAGGCCGGGGGGATATAGCTCCTACGAGCAGTACTTC.

The rearrangement joins TRBV7-9 to TRBJ2-7; possibly TRBD1 for D (7 bases). Trimming left V 1 base short and J 2 bases short, with 15 bases between. The length of the CDR3 is 16 residues. The V gene's germline CDR1 is SEHNR and CDR2 FQNEAQ (reference sequence). Here the CDR3 DNA reads TGTGCCAGCAGCTTAGGCCCCAGGGGGGAACCCTACGAGCAGTACTTC. Amino acid sequence: CASSLGPRGEPYEQYF.

J is TRBJ1-2 and V is TRBV5-4, with D maybe TRBD1 (5 bases). Trimming left V 4 bases short and J 8 bases short, with 18 bases between. Germline V lookup: CDR1 SGHNT, CDR2 YYREEE (reference sequence). The CDR3 loop spans 14 amino acids. For the CDR3, the DNA is TGTGCCAGCAGCCTCCCGGGTAGGGGTGAAGGCTACACCTTC. Protein: CASSLPGRGEGYTF. Full variable domain (outside the CDR3, taken from reference TRBV5-4 and TRBJ1-2): ETGVTQSPTHLIKTRGQQVTLRCSSQSGHNTVSWYQQALGQGPQFIFQYYREEENGRGNFPPRFSGLQFPNYSSELNVNALELDDSALYLCASSLPGRGEGYTFGSGTRLTVV.

CDR3 DNA sequence: TGTGCCAGCAGTCACGACAGGCAAAACTATGGCTACACCTTC. This sequence encodes CASSHDRQNYGYTF. This chain connects TRBV2 to TRBJ1-2; D possibly corresponds to TRBD1 (6 bases). Between the trimmed V and J ends, which lost 5 bases and 2 bases, there was a span of 12 bases. The V gene's germline CDR1 is SNHLY and CDR2 FYNNEI. The CDR3 has 14 amino acids.

J is TRBJ2-5 and V is TRBV29-1, with D possibly TRBD1 on 6 matching bases. Trimming pared 3 bases from V and 5 bases from J, leaving 13 bases between. The CDR3 has 13 amino acids. Germline CDR1 is SQVTM and CDR2 is ANQGSEA. The CDR3 nucleotides are TGCAGCGTTGATCAATGGCAGGGGGAGACCCAGTACTTC. Translation gives CSVDQWQGETQYF.

The sample holds one count of this clone. The chain joins TRBV21-1 to TRBJ1-5. TRBV21-1 is a listed pseudogene. CDR3 size: 12 residues. The CDR3 DNA is TGTGCCAGCGCCACCGAGGGTCAGCCCCAGCATTTT. Protein product: CASATEGQPQHF.

The chain employs TRBV6-6 and TRBJ1-6; weak D call: TRBD1 (5 bases). Germline CDR1 is MNHNY and CDR2 is SVGAGI (reference sequence). The V end was cut by 6 bases, the J end by 9 bases, with 15 bases between. The CDR3 is made up of 14 amino acids. In DNA, the CDR3 is TGTGCCAGCAGCCCCCGGGGGGAAAGTTCACCCCTCCACTTT. Residues: CASSPRGESSPLHF.

J is TRBJ2-1 and V is TRBV5-1, with D possibly matching TRBD1 (6 bases). Germline V CDR1 and CDR2: SGHRS, YFSETQ. This CDR3 is built from 14 residues. Trimming shortened V by 1 base and J by 5 bases, and 10 bases separated the two germline ends. Here the CDR3 DNA reads TGCGCCAGCAGCTTGCAGGGGCCCCACAATGAGCAGTTCTTC. It is translated as CASSLQGPHNEQFF.

In its sample, this clone was seen once. This chain uses TRBV4-1 with TRBJ2-7; D may be TRBD2 (6 bases). Trimming removed 1 base from V and 4 bases from J, with 17 bases in between. The CDR3 spans 16 residues. Germline assignment: CDR1 MGHRA and CDR2 YSYEKL. Here the CDR3 reads CASSQGFAGRIYEQYF. CDR3 sequence (DNA): TGCGCCAGCAGCCAAGGGTTTGCAGGGAGGATTTACGAGCAGTACTTC.

The chain links TRBV6-5 to TRBJ2-5; D remains ambiguous. The V end lost 1 base, the J end lost 2 bases, and 14 bases lay between the germline ends. The germline gives CDR1 MNHEY, CDR2 SVGAGI. The CDR3 has 16 amino acids. The chain's CDR3 is CASSYFPMVRQETQYF. The CDR3 DNA is TGTGCCAGCAGTTACTTCCCAATGGTCAGGCAAGAGACCCAGTACTTC.

This chain links TRBV29-1 with TRBJ2-7; TRBD1 matches at 8 bases. Germline CDR1 SQVTM, CDR2 ANQGSEA. V lost 0 bases, J lost 1 base, and 5 bases stayed unmatched. The CDR3 is made up of 15 amino acids. The CDR3: CSVEDQGALSYEQYF. Here the CDR3 DNA reads TGCAGCGTTGAAGATCAGGGGGCGCTTTCCTACGAGCAGTACTTC.